These 20 T cell receptor beta chains were all obtained from the same sample, sequenced in a study of beta chain features in type 1 diabetes. All of the isolated RNA was reverse transcribed, so expressed TCRB transcripts were sequenced. TCRdb keeps only in-frame clones here, not all; method: immunoSEQ multiplex PCR. The sample consists of a few hundred thousand clones, roughly 15% of them appearing once. Sequenced input: naive CD4+ T cells from blood. These receptors all come from a woman younger than 30 in good health.

This clone occurred a few times. The V and J genes are TRBV7-2 and TRBJ2-1, with 13 bases identical to TRBD2. Unmatched junction bases numbered 11, after V lost 5 bases and J lost 10 bases. Per germline, CDR1 SGHTA and CDR2 FQGNSA. The CDR3 has 16 residues. The CDR3 DNA reads TGTGCCAGCAGCCCAGTTGGGACTAGCGGGATAGGGGAGCAGTTCTTC. It translates to CASSPVGTSGIGEQFF.

This clone was seen a handful of times. J is TRBJ2-3 and V is TRBV9; 7 bases are a match to TRBD2. CDR1 SGDLS and CDR2 YYNGEE come from the germline V gene. This CDR3 region has 15 residues. V lost 3 bases and J lost 4; bases outside the gene matches: 8. CDR3 nucleotide sequence: TGTGCCAGCAGCGCGACCATCGCGGGGGCAGATACGCAGTATTTT. It specifies CASSATIAGADTQYF.

The table lists this clone with a few counts. This same CDR3 is encoded by further DNA sequences in the sample. V is TRBV5-1 and J is TRBJ2-3; D uncertain. The V end lost 2 bases, the J end lost 2 bases, and 3 bases lay between the germline ends. The CDR3 spans 12 residues. Looked up from germline, CDR1 is SGHRS and CDR2 is YFSETQ. CDR3 sequence (DNA): TGCGCCAGCAGCTTCAACACAGATACGCAGTATTTT. This encodes CASSFNTDTQYF.

V usage is TRBV30 and J usage is TRBJ1-1, with a possible D match to TRBD1 (6 bases). Trimming pared 0 bases from V and 7 bases from J, leaving 12 bases between. CDR1 GTSNPN and CDR2 SVGIG come from the germline V gene (reference sequence). The length of the CDR3 is 13 residues. Here the CDR3 DNA reads TGTGCCTGGAGTGTACAAAGGGGGATTGAAGCTTTCTTT. Translated, it gives CAWSVQRGIEAFF.

This clone was seen only a few times. The V call is TRBV15, the J call TRBJ2-4; 15 positions match TRBD2. With 4 bases clipped from V and 4 bases from J, the junction kept 5 bases outside the gene matches. CDR3 length: 17 residues. Germline CDR1 is LNHNV and CDR2 is YYDKDF (reference sequence). CDR3 amino acids: CATSTRGLAGGKNIQYF. CDR3 DNA sequence: TGTGCCACCAGCACCCGGGGACTAGCGGGAGGAAAAAACATTCAGTACTTC.

This clone was found a few times. This chain links TRBV6-5 with TRBJ2-3, with no clear D. CDR1 and CDR2 from the germline V gene are MNHEY and SVGAGI. With 1 base removed from V and 1 base from J, the gap between germline ends came to 9 bases. The CDR3 length is 15 residues. CDR3 sequence (DNA): TGTGCCAGCAGTTACTTAGCCGGTGGCACAGATACGCAGTATTTT. This translates into CASSYLAGGTDTQYF.

The chain carries TRBV9 and TRBJ2-3; 8 bases match TRBD2. The V segment lost 0 bases and the J segment 0 bases; nucleotides outside the gene matches: 0. Germline V gene data show CDR1 as SGDLS and CDR2 as YYNGEE. The CDR3 runs 15 residues. The CDR3 region has the DNA TGTGCCAGCAGCGTAGTAGCGGGGAGCACAGATACGCAGTATTTT. Translating it yields CASSVVAGSTDTQYF.

The genes are TRBV18 and TRBJ1-1, with D tentatively TRBD1 (5 bases). The V end was cut by 1 base, the J end by 0 bases, with 12 bases between. Germline lookup yields CDR1 KGHSH and CDR2 LQKENI. This CDR3 spans 16 amino acids. The CDR3 DNA is TGTGCCAGCTCACCACGCTTGGAGGGGATGAACACTGAAGCTTTCTTT. Its protein is CASSPRLEGMNTEAFF.

This clone was seen a handful of times. The chain carries TRBV18 and TRBJ1-2; possibly TRBD1 for D (6 bases). V was shortened by 8 bases and J by 3 bases, with 10 bases between the two germline ends. Germline V gene lookup returns CDR1 KGHSH and CDR2 LQKENI. The CDR3 runs 12 residues. CDR3 residues: CASEQGDYGYTF. The CDR3 region has the DNA TGTGCCAGCGAACAGGGTGACTATGGCTACACCTTC.

A few counts support this clone. The V gene is TRBV28, the J gene TRBJ2-4; 7 positions match TRBD1. Unmatched junction bases numbered 4, after V lost 10 bases and J lost 1 base. The CDR3 length is 13 residues. Germline V CDR1 and CDR2: MDHEN, SYDVKM. This CDR3 reads CATGQVAKNIQYF. CDR3 DNA: TGTGCCACCGGACAGGTGGCCAAAAACATTCAGTACTTC.

The chain uses TRBV25-1 and TRBJ1-2; 7 bases match TRBD1. The CDR3 loop spans 12 amino acids. Trimming cost V 6 bases and J 7 bases; bases outside gene matches: 5. Germline lookup yields CDR1 MGHDK and CDR2 SYGVNS. DNA for the CDR3: TGTGCCAGCAGACGGGACAGCTTTGGCTACACCTTC. It yields the protein CASRRDSFGYTF.

This clone appeared a few times. The CDR3 is CSVVPPGSNQPQHF. The CDR3 region has the DNA TGCAGCGTTGTTCCACCGGGGAGCAATCAGCCCCAGCATTTT. V usage is TRBV29-1 and J usage is TRBJ1-5; no clear D gene. The germline V gene encodes CDR1 SQVTM and CDR2 ANQGSEA. The V end lost 4 bases, the J end lost 1 base, and 11 bases lay between the germline ends. This CDR3 has 14 amino acids.

This chain links TRBV6-6 with TRBJ2-5, with 13 bases that match TRBD2. The germline V gene has CDR1 MNHNY and CDR2 SVGAGI (reference sequence). The length of the CDR3 is 14 residues. With 6 bases clipped from V and 5 bases from J, the junction kept 3 bases outside the gene matches. The CDR3 is CASSPTSGRETQYF. The CDR3 DNA follows: TGTGCCAGCAGCCCGACTAGCGGGAGGGAGACCCAGTACTTC.

The chain uses TRBV19 and TRBJ2-2, with 9 bases fitting TRBD2. CDR1 and CDR2 (germline): LNHDA, SQIVND (reference sequence). Trimming at V came to 5 bases and at J to 2 bases, leaving 3 bases not matched to a gene. CDR3 size: 15 residues. The CDR3 here is CASSRLAANTGELFF. As DNA, the CDR3 is TGTGCCAGTAGTCGACTAGCGGCTAACACCGGGGAGCTGTTTTTT. Together with reference TRBV19 and TRBJ2-2, the CDR3 gives the full variable domain: DGGITQSPKYLFRKEGQNVTLSCEQNLNHDAMYWYRQDPGQGLRLIYYSQIVNDFQKGDIAEGYSVSREKKESFPLTVTSAQKNPTAFYLCASSRLAANTGELFFGEGSRLTVL.

This chain links TRBV7-2 with TRBJ2-1; 9 bases are a match to TRBD1. Germline loops: CDR1 SGHTA, CDR2 FQGNSA. The junction had 1 base not matched to a gene; V was cut back by 1 base and J by 3 bases. This CDR3 is 15 amino acids long. CDR3 amino acids: CASSLDRGLYNEQFF. CDR3 DNA sequence: TGTGCCAGCAGCTTAGACAGGGGGCTCTACAATGAGCAGTTCTTC.

This clone has more than one count but fewer than ten. This chain joins TRBV9 and TRBJ2-1; 8 bases agree with TRBD2. This CDR3 region has 14 residues. Unmatched junction bases numbered 3, after V lost 0 bases and J lost 7 bases. CDR1 and CDR2 from the germline V gene are SGDLS and YYNGEE. Here the CDR3 reads CASSVVGTSNEQFF. The CDR3 coding sequence is TGTGCCAGCAGCGTAGTAGGGACTAGTAATGAGCAGTTCTTC.

This clone was picked up a small number of times. This rearrangement joins TRBV9 to TRBJ1-5, with D unclear. The CDR3 contains 15 residues. V lost 4 bases and J lost 0, with 11 bases in between. Germline loops: CDR1 SGDLS, CDR2 YYNGEE. CDR3 DNA sequence: TGTGCCAGCAGCCCTCAGGCTTATAGCAATCAGCCCCAGCATTTT. This codes for CASSPQAYSNQPQHF.

This clone was observed a few times. The CDR3 DNA follows: TGTGCCAGCAGCGCTTCCGGGAGCCTCTATGGCTACACCTTC. It translates to CASSASGSLYGYTF. The V call is TRBV28, the J call TRBJ1-2; D call uncertain. The germline V and J ends were trimmed by 6 bases and 4 bases, with 15 bases remaining between them. This CDR3 region has 14 residues. Germline CDR1 and CDR2: MDHEN and SYDVKM.

The chain links TRBV5-1 to TRBJ2-3; the match to TRBD1 covers 7 bases. Germline V lookup: CDR1 SGHRS, CDR2 YFSETQ. J gave up 2 bases and V 4 bases, and 4 bases lay outside the gene matches. CDR3 length: 14 amino acids. The CDR3: CASSTGQPTDTQYF. CDR3 in DNA: TGCGCCAGCAGCACGGGACAGCCCACAGATACGCAGTATTTT.

This clone was picked up a small number of times. The CDR3 here is CASSLGLAGVETQYF. CDR3 nucleotides: TGTGCCAGCAGCTTAGGTCTAGCGGGAGTGGAGACCCAGTACTTC. V and J are TRBV11-3 and TRBJ2-5; TRBD2 aligns across 10 bases. CDR1 and CDR2 from the germline V gene are SGHNT and YENEEA. CDR3 length: 15 residues. The trim removed 1 base at V and 5 bases at J, leaving 4 bases unmatched.